What follows are 24 T cell receptor beta chains derived from one specimen sequenced in a study of control samples from healthy donors and cancer patients. Using immunoSEQ multiplex PCR, the repertoire was profiled, and TCRdb retains in-frame clones only, with some absent. The repertoire has roughly 89,000 clones, 90% to 95% of them found once; the top ten carry under 20%. The sample was blood. Source of these receptors: a man aged 50 to 59 in good health.

The V call is TRBV5-6, the J call TRBJ1-1; the D is unclear. Trimming removed 1 base at V and 1 base at J, with 14 bases between. This CDR3 spans 16 amino acids. Germline assignment: CDR1 SGHDT and CDR2 YYEEEE. The chain's CDR3 is CASSLYIQSQNTEAFF. The CDR3 nucleotides read TGTGCCAGCAGCTTGTATATCCAGTCACAGAACACTGAAGCTTTCTTT. Variable domain in full (rest from reference TRBV5-6 and TRBJ1-1): DAGVTQSPTHLIKTRGQQVTLRCSPKSGHDTVSWYQQALGQGPQFIFQYYEEEERQRGNFPDRFSGHQFPNYSSELNVNALLLGDSALYLCASSLYIQSQNTEAFFGQGTRLTVV.

The CDR3 loop is CASRMTAVNQPQHF. The CDR3 coding sequence is TGTGCCAGTAGAATGACAGCAGTAAATCAGCCCCAGCATTTT. The rearrangement joins TRBV19 to TRBJ1-5; perhaps TRBD1 as D (5 bases). V was pared by 6 bases and J by 4 bases, with 13 bases between. CDR3 length: 14 residues. Germline assignment: CDR1 LNHDA and CDR2 SQIVND (reference sequence).

The J gene is TRBJ1-1, the V gene TRBV4-1; 8 nucleotides match TRBD1. The CDR3 has 15 amino acids. Per germline, CDR1 MGHRA and CDR2 YSYEKL. The junction had 3 bases not matched to a gene; V was cut back by 0 bases and J by 3 bases. Here the CDR3 DNA reads TGCGCCAGCAGCCAAGAGGTGACAGGGGACACTGAAGCTTTCTTT. Translating it yields CASSQEVTGDTEAFF.

The CDR3 nucleotides are TGCGCCAGCAGCCGGACAGGGGGCGAGCCCCAGCATTTT. Protein sequence: CASSRTGGEPQHF. This rearrangement joins TRBV4-3 to TRBJ1-5; TRBD1 matches at 11 bases. Trimming removed 4 bases from V and 8 bases from J; junction bases left unmatched: 1. This CDR3 spans 13 amino acids. The germline CDR1 and CDR2 sequences are LGHNA and YSLEER.

This clone was detected only once. The V call is TRBV20-1, the J call TRBJ1-2; TRBD1 is a possible D gene (6 bases). The V end lost 3 bases, the J end lost 4 bases, and 12 bases lay between the germline ends. The CDR3 consists of 13 residues. Germline loops: CDR1 DFQATT, CDR2 SNEGSKA (reference sequence). The CDR3 spells CSASLAGAYGYTF. CDR3 nucleotides: TGCAGTGCTAGTCTCGCAGGGGCCTATGGCTACACCTTC.

In nucleotides, the CDR3 is TGTGCCAGCAGCCCCGATCCAGGGAGCTCCTACGAGCAGTACTTC. It translates to CASSPDPGSSYEQYF. The genes are TRBV5-6 and TRBJ2-7, with D perhaps matching TRBD1 or TRBD2 (5 bases each). CDR1 SGHDT and CDR2 YYEEEE come from the germline V gene. The V end lost 4 bases, the J end lost 0 bases, and 14 bases lay between the germline ends. This CDR3 has 15 residues. The complete variable domain, with remaining parts taken from reference TRBV5-6 and TRBJ2-7, reads DAGVTQSPTHLIKTRGQQVTLRCSPKSGHDTVSWYQQALGQGPQFIFQYYEEEERQRGNFPDRFSGHQFPNYSSELNVNALLLGDSALYLCASSPDPGSSYEQYFGPGTRLTVT.

A single count supports this clone. The chain links TRBV28 to TRBJ1-2; the D gene is possibly TRBD1 (5 bases). V lost 11 bases and J lost 2, with 18 bases in between. The CDR3 is 14 amino acids. CDR1 is MDHEN, CDR2 SYDVKM, per germline. The CDR3 protein is CAAGKGRVNYGYTF. Here the CDR3 DNA reads TGTGCCGCCGGAAAGGGGAGGGTCAACTATGGCTACACCTTC.

V gene TRBV19 combines with J gene TRBJ2-3; 7 nucleotides match TRBD2. Germline CDR1 is LNHDA and CDR2 is SQIVND (reference sequence). The CDR3 is 16 amino acids. J was trimmed by 5 bases and V by 5 bases; bases with no gene match: 13. The CDR3 nucleotides are TGTGCCAGTAGTTCCGCGGTGAGGGGCGGGAGAGATACGCAGTATTTT. Its protein product is CASSSAVRGGRDTQYF.

The V call is TRBV27, the J call TRBJ1-2; D perhaps matches TRBD1 (5 bases). Germline V gene data show CDR1 as MNHEY and CDR2 as SMNVEV (reference sequence). This CDR3 is 13 amino acids long. Trimming took 5 bases from V and 8 from J, leaving 15 bases between them. DNA for the CDR3: TGTGCCAGCAGTGTAGACGGGGGAGGAGGCTACACCTTC. Translated: CASSVDGGGGYTF.

With respect to this clone: Other DNA sequences of this sample code for an identical CDR3. The rearrangement joins TRBV5-1 to TRBJ1-6; D gene unclear. From germline, CDR1 is SGHRS and CDR2 YFSETQ. The V end lost 0 bases, the J end lost 7 bases, and 8 bases lay between the germline ends. CDR3 size: 14 residues. The CDR3 DNA is TGCGCCAGCAGCTTGGGGCAGTTAAATTCACCCCTCCACTTT. As protein: CASSLGQLNSPLHF.

CDR3 loop: CASSPLAVTNTDTQYF. In DNA, the CDR3 is TGTGCCAGCAGCCCCTTAGCGGTCACGAACACAGATACGCAGTATTTT. The chain has TRBV7-6 and TRBJ2-3, with D tentatively TRBD2 (6 bases). The germline gives CDR1 SGHVS, CDR2 FNYEAQ. The V gene lost 5 bases and the J gene lost 2 bases, with 17 bases spanning the gap. The CDR3 loop spans 16 amino acids.

The CDR3 protein is CATSGVTSNQPQHF. The CDR3 nucleotides read TGTGCCACCTCAGGGGTTACGAGCAATCAGCCCCAGCATTTT. V and J are TRBV24-1 and TRBJ1-5; D is perhaps TRBD1 (6 bases). Trimming removed 9 bases at V and 1 base at J, with 12 bases between. The CDR3 is 14 amino acids. Germline CDR1 KGHDR, CDR2 SFDVKD.

Note on this clone: At one boundary the junction diverges from the germline segment, which might be a read error. V and J are TRBV29-1 and TRBJ1-1, with D tentatively TRBD1 (5 bases). Germline V gene data show CDR1 as SQVTM and CDR2 as ANQGSEA. The CDR3 is made up of 13 amino acids. In DNA form, the CDR3 reads TGCAGCGGTGAAGAGACCTTAGGGGCTGAAGCTTTCTTT. It yields the protein CSGEETLGAEAFF.

The J gene is TRBJ2-3, the V gene TRBV2, with unresolved D. The length of the CDR3 is 14 residues. CDR1 and CDR2 (germline): SNHLY, FYNNEI. Deletions cut 7 bases from V and 0 bases from J, with 11 bases between. CDR3 sequence (DNA): TGTGCCAGCAAGAGAAGGAGTAGCACAGATACGCAGTATTTT. Its translation: CASKRRSSTDTQYF.

J is TRBJ1-3 and V is TRBV20-1; no definite D call. The germline CDR1 and CDR2 sequences are DFQATT and SNEGSKA (reference sequence). The CDR3 is made up of 11 amino acids. Trimming took off 4 bases at V and 4 bases at J, with 5 bases between the two ends. The CDR3 here is CSAKRGNTIYF. The CDR3 DNA reads as TGCAGTGCTAAAAGAGGAAACACCATATATTTT.

The chain recombines TRBV4-1 with TRBJ2-1, with 12 bases aligning to TRBD2. The V gene's germline CDR1 is MGHRA and CDR2 YSYEKL. Trimming removed 0 bases from V and 5 bases from J; junction bases left unmatched: 2. This CDR3 has 16 residues. CDR3 sequence: CASSQDLAGGHNEQFF. CDR3 DNA sequence: TGCGCCAGCAGCCAAGATCTAGCGGGGGGGCACAATGAGCAGTTCTTC.

The rearrangement joins TRBV5-4 to TRBJ1-2, with a weak D call TRBD1 (6 bases). From germline, CDR1 is SGHNT and CDR2 YYREEE (reference sequence). The CDR3 loop spans 15 amino acids. The V and J ends lost 0 bases and 0 bases respectively, with 9 bases between them. This chain's CDR3 is CASSLARGANYGYTF. The CDR3 coding sequence is TGTGCCAGCAGCTTGGCCAGGGGAGCTAACTATGGCTACACCTTC.

The chain carries TRBV6-6 and TRBJ2-1; 8 positions agree with TRBD2. V lost 6 bases and J lost 6; bases outside the gene matches: 7. The V gene's germline CDR1 is MNHNY and CDR2 SVGAGI (reference sequence). The CDR3 sequence is 14 residues long. For the CDR3, the DNA is TGTGCCAGCAGCCGTAGCGGGGAGGTCAATGAGCAGTTCTTC. It codes for CASSRSGEVNEQFF.

This CDR3 is CASSTWPTGPTPGNTIYF. CDR3 coding DNA: TGTGCCAGTAGTACTTGGCCGACGGGACCGACACCTGGAAACACCATATATTTT. The chain links TRBV19 to TRBJ1-3; D is possibly TRBD1 (5 bases). V was trimmed by 4 bases and J by 2 bases, leaving 21 bases between them. The CDR3 is made up of 18 amino acids. Germline lookup yields CDR1 LNHDA and CDR2 SQIVND (reference sequence).

The rearrangement uses TRBV9 and TRBJ1-1; 12 nucleotides agree with TRBD1. Germline V gives CDR1 SGDLS, CDR2 YYNGEE. V shed 0 bases and J 9 bases; nucleotides not matched to a gene: 6. The CDR3 runs 15 residues. The chain's CDR3 is CASSVEPGQGAKAFF. The CDR3, as DNA: TGTGCCAGCAGCGTAGAACCGGGACAGGGGGCCAAAGCTTTCTTT.

The chain uses TRBV19 and TRBJ2-5; tentatively, D is TRBD1 (5 bases). V gave up 3 bases and J gave up 6 bases, with 8 bases separating them. The CDR3 spans 12 residues. The germline V gene has CDR1 LNHDA and CDR2 SQIVND (reference sequence). The CDR3 DNA is TGTGCCAGTAGTATGCAGGGAAAGACCCAGTACTTC. Its translation is CASSMQGKTQYF.

This chain uses TRBV7-8 with TRBJ1-5; weak D call: TRBD1 (5 bases). The CDR3 extends over 15 amino acids. The V gene's germline CDR1 is SGHVS and CDR2 FQNEAQ. V lost 4 bases and J 3 bases, leaving 13 bases between the germline ends. The CDR3 sequence is CASSSGTAINQPQHF. The CDR3 coding sequence is TGTGCCAGCAGCTCAGGGACGGCGATCAATCAGCCCCAGCATTTT. Full variable domain (rest looked up from reference TRBV7-8 and TRBJ1-5): GAGVSQSPRYKVAKRGQDVALRCDPISGHVSLFWYQQALGQGPEFLTYFQNEAQLDKSGLPSDRFFAERPEGSVSTLKIQRTQQEDSAVYLCASSSGTAINQPQHFGDGTRLSIL.

The V gene is TRBV5-4, the J gene TRBJ2-3, with 11 positions matching TRBD1. Per germline, CDR1 SGHNT and CDR2 YYREEE (reference sequence). The V segment lost 4 bases and the J segment 5 bases; nucleotides outside the gene matches: 6. This CDR3 has 15 residues. The CDR3 coding sequence is TGTGCCAGCAGCATCAGGACAGGGGGCAGAGATACGCAGTATTTT. Translating gives CASSIRTGGRDTQYF.

The chain joins TRBV7-6 to TRBJ1-1, with D possibly being TRBD1 (6 bases). The CDR3 runs 15 residues. Germline loops: CDR1 SGHVS, CDR2 FNYEAQ. V gave up 6 bases and J gave up 2 bases, with 16 bases separating them. CDR3: CASSLTGTPNTEAFF. CDR3 nucleotide sequence: TGTGCCAGCAGTCTAACAGGGACTCCTAACACTGAAGCTTTCTTT. The full variable domain, in which reference TRBV7-6 and TRBJ1-1 provide the parts outside the CDR3, is GAGVSQSPRYKVTKRGQDVALRCDPISGHVSLYWYRQALGQGPEFLTYFNYEAQQDKSGLPNDRFSAERPEGSISTLTIQRTEQRDSAMYRCASSLTGTPNTEAFFGQGTRLTVV.